This T cell receptor beta chain is drawn from a study of cytomegalovirus exposure and HLA in healthy donors. General study results and limits: The study reported that TCR beta sequences accurately predicted HLA-A and HLA-B alleles in most subjects. Analysis was carried out at a later point, and it linked a missense DCLRE1C variant to TCR beta V- and J-gene trimming. In a later analysis, donors in an Asian-associated ancestry cluster reportedly had fewer N-insertions in productive TCRs than the cohort mean. Sequencing had likely introduced a cluster of highly shared sequence variants as an artifact.

This clone was found a few times. Antigen specificity is unknown. Germline values: CDR1 SGHNT, CDR2 YYREEE (reference sequence). The CDR3 sequence is 15 residues long. V lost 4 bases, J lost 7 bases, and 17 bases lay in between. The primer mix had 60 Vbeta and 13 Jbeta primers. The method was immunoSEQ multiplex PCR; TCRdb's version includes in-frame clones alone and lacks a portion of them. Among 130,000 or so clones listed, approximately 8.7% were seen once. The J gene is TRBJ2-2, the V gene TRBV5-4; D is perhaps TRBD1 (6 bases). Sequencing input: PBMCs. This TCR was sampled from a middle-aged man in good health and CMV-seronegative. The CDR3 here is CASSPGAVAGGELFF. The CDR3 DNA sequence: TGTGCCAGCAGCCCAGGGGCTGTTGCGGGCGGGGAGCTGTTTTTT.